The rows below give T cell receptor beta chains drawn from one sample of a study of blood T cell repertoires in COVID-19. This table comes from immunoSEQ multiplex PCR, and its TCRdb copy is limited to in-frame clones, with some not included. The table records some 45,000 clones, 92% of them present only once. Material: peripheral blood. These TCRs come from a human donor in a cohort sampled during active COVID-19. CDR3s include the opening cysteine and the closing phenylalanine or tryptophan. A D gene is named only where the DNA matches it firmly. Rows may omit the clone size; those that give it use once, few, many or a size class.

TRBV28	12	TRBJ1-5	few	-	TGTGCCACGAAGGGGGGCAATCAGCCCCAGCATTTT	CATKGGNQPQHF
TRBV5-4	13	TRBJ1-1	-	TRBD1	TGTGCCAGCAGCTCAAGTCGACAGGGGTGGGCTTTCTTT	CASSSSRQGWAFF
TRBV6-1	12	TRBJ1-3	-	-	TGTGCCAGCAGTGAATTCTCGAACACCATATATTTT	CASSEFSNTIYF
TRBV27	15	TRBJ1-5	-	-	TGTGCCAGCAGTTTATGGGCAGGGGGCAATCAGCCCCAGCATTTT	CASSLWAGGNQPQHF
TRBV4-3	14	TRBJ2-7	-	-	TGCGCCAGCAGCCAAGACGGGAGTAACTACGAGCAGTACTTC	CASSQDGSNYEQYF
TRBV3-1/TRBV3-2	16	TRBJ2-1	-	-	TGTGCCAGCAGCTACCCCGGGACATTTCTACGCAATGAGCAGTTCTTC	CASSYPGTFLRNEQFF
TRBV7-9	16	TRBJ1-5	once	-	TGTGCCAGCAGCACATTTAGAGGCGGTGGCAATCAGCCCCAGCATTTT	CASSTFRGGGNQPQHF
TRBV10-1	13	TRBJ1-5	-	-	TGCGCCAGCAGGGGGGGGAGGGCGCAGCCCCAGCATTTT	CASRGGRAQPQHF
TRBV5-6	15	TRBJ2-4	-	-	TGTGCCAGCAGCTTGCGCGGGATTGCCAAAAACATTCAGTACTTC	CASSLRGIAKNIQYF
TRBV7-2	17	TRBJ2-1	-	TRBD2	TGTGCCAGCAGCTTAGCAGGGGCTAGCGGTCGCTACAATGAGCAGTTCTTC	CASSLAGASGRYNEQFF
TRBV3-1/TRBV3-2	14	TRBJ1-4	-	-	TGTGCCAGCAGCCAAGACGGGATGTATGAAAAACTGTTTTTT	CASSQDGMYEKLFF
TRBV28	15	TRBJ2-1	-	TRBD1	TGTGCCAGCAGTTTGGACAGGGTAGGGGACAATGAGCAGTTCTTC	CASSLDRVGDNEQFF
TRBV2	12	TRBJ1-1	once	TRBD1	TGTGCCACGACAGGGGTTAACACTGAAGCTTTCTTT	CATTGVNTEAFF
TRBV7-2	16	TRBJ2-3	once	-	TGTGCCAGCAGCTTACGCGGTCCCACTAGCACAGATACGCAGTATTTT	CASSLRGPTSTDTQYF
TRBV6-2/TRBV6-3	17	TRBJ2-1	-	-	TGTGCCAGCAGTTACTCAACACTCACCCAGGGCCACGACGAGCAGTTCTTC	CASSYSTLTQGHDEQFF
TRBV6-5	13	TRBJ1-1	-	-	TGTGCCAGCAGTTCTGAACGGGGGGCTGAAGCTTTCTTT	CASSSERGAEAFF
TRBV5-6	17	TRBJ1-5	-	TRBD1	TGTGCCAGCAGCCGCCGGGGGACAGGGGATGGTTATCAGCCCCAGCATTTT	CASSRRGTGDGYQPQHF
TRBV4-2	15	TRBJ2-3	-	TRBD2	TGTGCCAGCAGCCAAGAATGGACTAGTAGAGATACGCAGTATTTT	CASSQEWTSRDTQYF
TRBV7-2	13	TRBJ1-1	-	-	TGTGCCAGCAGCTATGGGGGGACGGCTCCAGCTTTCTTT	CASSYGGTAPAFF
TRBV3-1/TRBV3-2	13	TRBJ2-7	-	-	TGTGCCAGCAGCCAAGGGACACCCTACGAGCAGTACTTC	CASSQGTPYEQYF
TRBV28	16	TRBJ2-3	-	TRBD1	TGTGCCAGCAGTTCACAGGGGGTGTTTGGAATAGATACGCAGTATTTT	CASSSQGVFGIDTQYF
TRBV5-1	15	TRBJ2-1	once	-	TGCGCCAGCAGCCCAACTGCTACCTCCTACAATGAGCAGTTCTTC	CASSPTATSYNEQFF
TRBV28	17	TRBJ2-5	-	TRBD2	TGTGCCACCCGGGGGAGCGGGAGGGCTTCTAATTCCGAGACCCAGTACTTC	CATRGSGRASNSETQYF
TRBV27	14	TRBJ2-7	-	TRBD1	TGTGCCAGCAGGGTCGCCGGGACAGCTTACGAGCAGTACTTC	CASRVAGTAYEQYF
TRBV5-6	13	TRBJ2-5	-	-	TGTGCCAGCAGCTTGGAGGGGGAAGAGACCCAGTACTTC	CASSLEGEETQYF
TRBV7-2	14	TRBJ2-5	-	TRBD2	TGTGCCAGCAGCTACGGTAGCGGGTCGGAGACCCAGTACTTC	CASSYGSGSETQYF
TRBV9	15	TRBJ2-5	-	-	TGTGCCAGCAGCGTAGGGGCGGGGAGGTCAGAGACCCAGTACTTC	CASSVGAGRSETQYF
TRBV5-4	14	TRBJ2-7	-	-	TGTGCCAGCAGCTTGGGGGGATCGGGGAACGAGCAGTACTTC	CASSLGGSGNEQYF
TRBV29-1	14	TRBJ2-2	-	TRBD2	TGCAGCGTTTTGACTAGCGCGAACACCGGGGAGCTGTTTTTT	CSVLTSANTGELFF
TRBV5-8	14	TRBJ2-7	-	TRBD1	TGTGCCAGCAGCGGCCGGGACAGGAACTACGAGCAGTACTTC	CASSGRDRNYEQYF
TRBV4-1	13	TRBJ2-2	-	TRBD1	TGCGCCAGCCGACAGGGTAACACCGGGGAGCTGTTTTTT	CASRQGNTGELFF
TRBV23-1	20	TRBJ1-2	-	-	TGCGCCAGCAGTCCAACAGATGAGAACGGGAGCCCTCGCTTTAACTATGGCTACACCTTC	CASSPTDENGSPRFNYGYTF
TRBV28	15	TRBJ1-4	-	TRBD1	TGTGCCAGCAGCATGAGGGGGCCAGCTAATGAAAAACTGTTTTTT	CASSMRGPANEKLFF
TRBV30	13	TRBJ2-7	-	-	TGTGCCTGGAGAAGACAGCTGACTGGCGAGCAGTACTTC	CAWRRQLTGEQYF
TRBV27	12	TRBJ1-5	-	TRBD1	TGTGCCAGCCGGGACAGGGGGCAGCCCCAGCATTTT	CASRDRGQPQHF
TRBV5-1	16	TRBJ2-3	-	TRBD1	TGCGCCAGCAGCTTGGAAAGAAGGACAGGGCCAGATACGCAGTATTTT	CASSLERRTGPDTQYF
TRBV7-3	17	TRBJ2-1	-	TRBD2	TGTGCCAGCCCCGGAACTAGCGGGAGGAGCTCCTACAATGAGCAGTTCTTC	CASPGTSGRSSYNEQFF
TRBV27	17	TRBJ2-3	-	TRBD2	TGTGCCAGCAGTTTAAGGGGACTAGCGGGAGCTGCAGATACGCAGTATTTT	CASSLRGLAGAADTQYF
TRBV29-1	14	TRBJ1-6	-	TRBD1	TGCAGCGTAGCCGGGACAGGGGCTCATTCACCCCTCCACTTT	CSVAGTGAHSPLHF
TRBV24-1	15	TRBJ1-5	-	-	TGTGCCACCAGTACAGGAGAATATAGCAATCAGCCCCAGCATTTT	CATSTGEYSNQPQHF
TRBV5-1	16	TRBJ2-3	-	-	TGCGCCAGCAGCAGAGGTCTGTTCGGGGACACAGATACGCAGTATTTT	CASSRGLFGDTDTQYF
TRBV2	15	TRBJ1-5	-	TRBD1	TGTGCCAGCAGGACCGGACAGGCGATCAATCAGCCCCAGCATTTT	CASRTGQAINQPQHF
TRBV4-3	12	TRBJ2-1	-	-	TGCGCCAGCAGCCAAAACGGGGTTGAGCAGTTCTTC	CASSQNGVEQFF
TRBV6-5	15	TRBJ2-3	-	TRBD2	TGTGCCGCCTCCTCCGGCGGGAGGGCGACAGATACGCAGTATTTT	CAASSGGRATDTQYF
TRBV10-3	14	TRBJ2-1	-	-	TGTGCCATCAGTATGACAGGAGCCTACAATGAGCAGTTCTTC	CAISMTGAYNEQFF
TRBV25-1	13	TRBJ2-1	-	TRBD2	TGTGCCAGCAGCGGGAGGGCCTACAATGAGCAGTTCTTC	CASSGRAYNEQFF
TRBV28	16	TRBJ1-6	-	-	TGTGCCAGCACCTTACAGGGATTGTCCTATAATTCACCCCTCCACTTT	CASTLQGLSYNSPLHF
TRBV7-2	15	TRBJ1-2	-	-	TGTGCCAGCAGCGCGGGGATGGGGGGGAACTATGGCTACACCTTC	CASSAGMGGNYGYTF
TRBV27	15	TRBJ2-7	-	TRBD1	TGTGCCAGCAGTCCTGACAGGGTTGTCCCCTACGAGCAGTACTTC	CASSPDRVVPYEQYF
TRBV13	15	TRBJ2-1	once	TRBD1	TGTGCCAGCAGCAGGCCAGGGGGCGGAAGATATGAGCAGTTCTTC	CASSRPGGGRYEQFF
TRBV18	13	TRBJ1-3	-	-	TGTGCCAGCTCGTCCTCGACAGGAAACACCATATATTTT	CASSSSTGNTIYF
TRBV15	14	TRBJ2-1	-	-	TGTGCCACCAGCAGAGATCCCACAGGCGATGAGCAGTTCTTC	CATSRDPTGDEQFF
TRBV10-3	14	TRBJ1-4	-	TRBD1	TGTGCCATCAGTAAGACAGGGGGCAATGAAAAACTGTTTTTT	CAISKTGGNEKLFF
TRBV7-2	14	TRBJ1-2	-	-	TGTGCCAGCAGCTTAGTGGGCAGGGGATACGGCTACACCTTC	CASSLVGRGYGYTF
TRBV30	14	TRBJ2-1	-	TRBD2	TGTGCCTGGGACATAGCGGGGGGAGGGAATGAGCAGTTCTTC	CAWDIAGGGNEQFF
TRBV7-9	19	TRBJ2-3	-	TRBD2	TGTGCCAGCAGCTTATGGGTACTAGCGGGAGCAGGAGGTTCAGATACGCAGTATTTT	CASSLWVLAGAGGSDTQYF
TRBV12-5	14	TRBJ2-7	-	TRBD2	TGTGCTAGTGGTTTGGTCGGGGGGGCCTACGAGCAGTACTTC	CASGLVGGAYEQYF
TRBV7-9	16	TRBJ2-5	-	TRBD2	TGTGCCAGCAGCTCAAGTCTAGCGGGGGGGAAAGAGACCCAGTACTTC	CASSSSLAGGKETQYF
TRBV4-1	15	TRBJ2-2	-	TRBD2	TGCGCCAGCAGCCAAGGGACTAGCGGGACCGGGGAGCTGTTTTTT	CASSQGTSGTGELFF
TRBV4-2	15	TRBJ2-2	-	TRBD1	TGTGCCAGCAGGTGGGGACAGGGGGACACCGGGGAGCTGTTTTTT	CASRWGQGDTGELFF